These 17 T cell receptor beta chains share one sample of origin, sequenced in a study of blood T cells in healthy people across ages. Primed by a sample-barcoded 5' primer and a J-beta primer mix, a second PCR proceeded for roughly 7 to 12 cycles. From the 5' RACE reads, TCRdb called clonotypes with MiXCR, one entry per CDR3 protein. The table shows 800,000 to 1,300,000 distinct CDR3 sequences, with under 30% occurring only once. In addition, the sample was reused for a study of T cells of mothers and their children.

The sequenced material came from blood. The receptors stem from a girl aged 2-9 years in good health.

V and J are TRBV6-5 and TRBJ1-6; the D gene is possibly TRBD1 (6 bases). V was clipped by 6 bases and J by 5 bases, with 11 bases between them. Per the germline V gene, CDR1 is MNHEY and CDR2 is SVGAGI. The CDR3 has 14 amino acids. CDR3 nucleotides: TGTGCCAGCAGGGCCGGGACAAATAATTCACCCCTCCACTTT. Translation: CASRAGTNNSPLHF.

V and J are TRBV15 and TRBJ1-3; D gene unclear. Germline-derived CDR1 and CDR2 are LNHNV and YYDKDF (reference sequence). This CDR3 is built from 17 residues. V was trimmed by 0 bases and J by 2 bases, leaving 14 bases between them. CDR3 DNA: TGTGCCACCAGCAGAGATATTAGGACCCCGGCTGGAAACACCATATATTTT. Amino acids: CATSRDIRTPAGNTIYF.

V is TRBV5-8 and J is TRBJ2-1; D gene unclear. V was pared by 0 bases and J by 0 bases, with 19 bases between. CDR1 and CDR2 from the germline V gene are SGHTS and YDEGEE. CDR3 length equals 19 residues. CDR3 DNA sequence: TGTGCCAGCAGCTTGGTGTTGGGGAACTACCTGGGCTCCTACAATGAGCAGTTCTTC. This gives the protein CASSLVLGNYLGSYNEQFF. Filled out from reference TRBV5-8 and TRBJ2-1, the complete variable domain reads EAGVTQSPTHLIKTRGQQATLRCSPISGHTSVYWYQQALGLGLQFLLWYDEGEERNRGNFPPRFSGRQFPNYSSELNVNALELEDSALYLCASSLVLGNYLGSYNEQFFGPGTRLTVL.

The chain has TRBV11-2 and TRBJ1-2, with D hard to call. This CDR3 has 13 amino acids. V dropped 0 bases and J dropped 8 bases, with 10 bases sitting between them. Germline V CDR1 and CDR2: SGHAT, FQNNGV. For the CDR3, the DNA is TGTGCCAGCAGCTTAGACGTGTTTAACGGCTACACCTTC. Translating it yields CASSLDVFNGYTF.

The genes are TRBV7-3 and TRBJ2-6; unclear D gene. The ends were cut back, 5 bases at V and 0 bases at J, with 17 bases in the middle. The CDR3 runs to 18 residues. Looked up from germline, CDR1 is SGHTA and CDR2 is FQGTGA. In DNA form, the CDR3 reads TGTGCCAGCAGCCAAAGGGCGGAGAGTAGCTCTGGGGCCAACGTCCTGACTTTC. Protein product: CASSQRAESSSGANVLTF.

The chain employs TRBV5-1 and TRBJ1-6, with a weak D call TRBD1 (5 bases). V was shortened by 0 bases and J by 7 bases, with 11 bases between the two germline ends. The CDR3 totals 15 residues. Germline CDR1 is SGHRS and CDR2 is YFSETQ. The DNA of the CDR3 is TGCGCCAGCAGCTTGGAACAGGCCCAAAATTCACCCCTCCACTTT. It codes for CASSLEQAQNSPLHF.

CDR3 protein: CASSLTGQEETQYF. DNA of the CDR3: TGTGCCAGCAGCTTAACTGGGCAGGAGGAGACCCAGTACTTC. The chain uses TRBV7-3 and TRBJ2-5, with no clear D. This CDR3 spans 14 amino acids. Germline V gene lookup returns CDR1 SGHTA and CDR2 FQGTGA. V was cut by 0 bases and J by 5 bases, with 10 bases left in between. Filled out from reference TRBV7-3 and TRBJ2-5, the complete variable domain reads GAGVSQTPSNKVTEKGKYVELRCDPISGHTALYWYRQSLGQGPEFLIYFQGTGAADDSGLPNDRFFAVRPEGSVSTLKIQRTERGDSAVYLCASSLTGQEETQYFGPGTRLLVL.

The genes are TRBV7-2 and TRBJ2-3, with D uncertain. Trimming removed 4 bases from V and 4 bases from J, with 6 bases in between. Per the germline V gene, CDR1 is SGHTA and CDR2 is FQGNSA. This CDR3 is 12 amino acids long. In nucleotides, the CDR3 is TGTGCCAGCAGCTCCAGACCAGATACGCAGTATTTT. This encodes CASSSRPDTQYF.

J is TRBJ1-6 and V is TRBV7-2; the D gene is possibly TRBD1 (5 bases). V was clipped by 4 bases and J by 9 bases, with 16 bases between them. Looked up from germline, CDR1 is SGHTA and CDR2 is FQGNSA. The CDR3 is made up of 15 amino acids. DNA for the CDR3: TGTGCCAGCAGCTCTCGGGCGGGACCCCTTTCACCCCTCCACTTT. Protein sequence: CASSSRAGPLSPLHF. The full variable domain, rest sourced from reference TRBV7-2 and TRBJ1-6, is GAGVSQSPSNKVTEKGKDVELRCDPISGHTALYWYRQSLGQGLEFLIYFQGNSAPDKSGLPSDRFSAERTGGSVSTLTIQRTQQEDSAVYLCASSSRAGPLSPLHFGNGTRLTVT.

This clonotype has just a few counts. The chain recombines TRBV7-2 with TRBJ2-7, with D perhaps TRBD1 (5 bases). The CDR3 sequence is 15 residues long. Trimming cost V 2 bases and J 1 base, with 12 bases left between them. Germline CDR1 reads SGHTA; CDR2 reads FQGNSA. The CDR3 DNA is TGTGCCAGCAGCTTAAATGGGGCTCCGTCCTACGAGCAGTACTTC. Protein product: CASSLNGAPSYEQYF.

The chain combines TRBV6-1 with TRBJ2-3, with 7 bases lining up with TRBD2. Germline assignment: CDR1 MNHNS and CDR2 SASEGT. The CDR3 has 17 residues. V dropped 6 bases and J dropped 4; count of bases not matched to a gene: 16. In DNA form, the CDR3 reads TGTGCCAGCAGGCCCGGGCTGGGGCGGGAGAGCGCAGATACGCAGTATTTT. Protein: CASRPGLGRESADTQYF.

Remarks on this clonotype: Relative to the germline gene, one junction end is altered; a read error may explain this. The gene calls are TRBV24-1 and TRBJ1-5, with 9 bases identical to TRBD1. Germline V gene sequence: CDR1 KGHDR, CDR2 SFDVKD. The CDR3 has 14 residues. In DNA, the CDR3 is TGTGCCACCTGTGATTCGGACAGGGGCCAGCCCCAGCATTTT. It translates to CATCDSDRGQPQHF.

In this sample, this clonotype turned up a few times. The chain has TRBV12-3 or TRBV12-4 and TRBJ1-5; 7 bases fit TRBD1. The junction had 3 bases not matched to a gene; V was cut back by 6 bases and J by 7 bases. CDR3 size: 12 residues. The CDR3 protein is CASSTGDQPQHF. Written as DNA, the CDR3 is TGTGCCAGCAGCACAGGGGACCAGCCCCAGCATTTT.

This clonotype was detected only a few times. CDR3 DNA sequence: TGCGCCAGCAGCTTGGACCTCCTCCTAGCGGGAAGGGAGACCCAGTACTTC. This encodes CASSLDLLLAGRETQYF. This chain uses TRBV5-1 with TRBJ2-5; 9 bases align to TRBD2. The CDR3 is 17 residues long. Germline loops: CDR1 SGHRS, CDR2 YFSETQ. V lost 0 bases, J lost 5 bases, and 11 bases stayed unmatched.

This clonotype was counted a few times. Because it lacks the conserved phenylalanine or tryptophan at the end, this CDR3 is likely a read error. The chain combines TRBV6-2 or TRBV6-3 with TRBJ2-4, with D maybe TRBD2 (5 bases). CDR1 and CDR2 (germline): MNHEY, SVGEGT. V gave up 0 bases and J gave up 8 bases, with 5 bases separating them. The CDR3 consists of 12 residues. The CDR3 protein is CASSYSRDIQYL. DNA for the CDR3: TGTGCCAGCAGTTACTCGAGGGACATTCAGTACCTC.

V gene TRBV7-8 combines with J gene TRBJ2-5; D unresolved. Germline CDR1 SGHVS, CDR2 FQNEAQ. Trimming took off 3 bases at V and 3 bases at J, with 8 bases between the two ends. The length of the CDR3 is 13 residues. The CDR3: CASSFIGEETQYF. The CDR3 DNA sequence: TGTGCCAGCAGCTTCATCGGAGAAGAGACCCAGTACTTC. Complete variable domain (other parts from reference TRBV7-8 and TRBJ2-5): GAGVSQSPRYKVAKRGQDVALRCDPISGHVSLFWYQQALGQGPEFLTYFQNEAQLDKSGLPSDRFFAERPEGSVSTLKIQRTQQEDSAVYLCASSFIGEETQYFGPGTRLLVL.

The chain employs TRBV28 and TRBJ2-1; D is unresolved. The J call may be wrong; the DNA end is better matched by TRBJ2-7. CDR1 is MDHEN, CDR2 SYDVKM, per germline. The CDR3 extends over 12 amino acids. The CDR3 nucleotides read TGTGCCAGCAGTTACGGCGTAAGCGAGCAGTACTTC. This gives the protein CASSYGVSEQYF.